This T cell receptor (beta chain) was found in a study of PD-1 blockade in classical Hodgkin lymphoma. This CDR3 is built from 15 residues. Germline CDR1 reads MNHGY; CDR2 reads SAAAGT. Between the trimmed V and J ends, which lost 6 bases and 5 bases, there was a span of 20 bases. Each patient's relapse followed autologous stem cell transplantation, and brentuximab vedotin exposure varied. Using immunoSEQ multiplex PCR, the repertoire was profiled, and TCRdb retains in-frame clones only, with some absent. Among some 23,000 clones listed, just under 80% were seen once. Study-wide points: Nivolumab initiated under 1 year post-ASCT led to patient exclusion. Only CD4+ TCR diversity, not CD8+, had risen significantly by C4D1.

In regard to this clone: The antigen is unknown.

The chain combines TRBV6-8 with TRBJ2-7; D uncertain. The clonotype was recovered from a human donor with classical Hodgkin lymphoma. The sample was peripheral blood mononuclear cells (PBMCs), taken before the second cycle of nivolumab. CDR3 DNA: TGTGCCAGCAGACGGACCGGCTGGGGTTTTAACGAGCAGTACTTC. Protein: CASRRTGWGFNEQYF.